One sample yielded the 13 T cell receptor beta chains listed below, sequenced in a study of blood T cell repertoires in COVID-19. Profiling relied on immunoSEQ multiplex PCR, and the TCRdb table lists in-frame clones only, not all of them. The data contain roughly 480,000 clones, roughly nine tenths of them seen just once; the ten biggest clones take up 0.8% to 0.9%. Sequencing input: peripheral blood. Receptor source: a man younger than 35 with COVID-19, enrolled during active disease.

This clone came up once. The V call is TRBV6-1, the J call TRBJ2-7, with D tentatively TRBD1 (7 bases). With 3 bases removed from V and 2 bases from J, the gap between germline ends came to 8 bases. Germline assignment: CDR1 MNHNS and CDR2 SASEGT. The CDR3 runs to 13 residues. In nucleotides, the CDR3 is TGTGCCAGCAGTGACAGGGGGGCCTACGAGCAGTACTTC. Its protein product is CASSDRGAYEQYF.

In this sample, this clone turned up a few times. The CDR3 DNA sequence: TGTGCCAGCAGCTTGACAGGGGGAAACGAGCAGTACTTC. This codes for CASSLTGGNEQYF. J is TRBJ2-7 and V is TRBV5-8; 8 nucleotides align to TRBD1. With V trimmed by 1 base and J by 5 bases, 2 bases remained unmatched. CDR3 length: 13 amino acids. Germline V gene lookup returns CDR1 SGHTS and CDR2 YDEGEE.

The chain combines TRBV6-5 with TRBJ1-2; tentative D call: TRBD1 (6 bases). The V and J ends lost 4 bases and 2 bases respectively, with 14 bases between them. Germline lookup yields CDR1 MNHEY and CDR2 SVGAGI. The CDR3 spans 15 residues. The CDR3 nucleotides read TGTGCCAGCAGTTCTGCCAGGGGCCGGAACTATGGCTACACCTTC. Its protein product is CASSSARGRNYGYTF.

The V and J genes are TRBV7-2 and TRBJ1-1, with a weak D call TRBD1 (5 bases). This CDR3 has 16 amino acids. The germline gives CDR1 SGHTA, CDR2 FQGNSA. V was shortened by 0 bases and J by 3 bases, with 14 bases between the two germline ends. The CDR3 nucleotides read TGTGCCAGCAGCTTAGCGGGGTCGGGGGGGTACACTGAAGCTTTCTTT. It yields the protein CASSLAGSGGYTEAFF.

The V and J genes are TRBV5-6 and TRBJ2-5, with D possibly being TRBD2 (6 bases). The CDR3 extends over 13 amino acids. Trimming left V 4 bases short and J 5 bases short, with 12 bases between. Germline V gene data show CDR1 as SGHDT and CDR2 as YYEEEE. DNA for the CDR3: TGTGCCAGCAGCCGACCCAGCGGGGAGACCCAGTACTTC. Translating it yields CASSRPSGETQYF.

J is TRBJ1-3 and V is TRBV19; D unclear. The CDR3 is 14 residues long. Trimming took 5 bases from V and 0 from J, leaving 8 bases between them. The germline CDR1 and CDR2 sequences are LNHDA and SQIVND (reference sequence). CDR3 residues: CASSLRGSGNTIYF. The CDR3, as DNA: TGTGCCAGTAGTCTACGGGGCTCTGGAAACACCATATATTTT.

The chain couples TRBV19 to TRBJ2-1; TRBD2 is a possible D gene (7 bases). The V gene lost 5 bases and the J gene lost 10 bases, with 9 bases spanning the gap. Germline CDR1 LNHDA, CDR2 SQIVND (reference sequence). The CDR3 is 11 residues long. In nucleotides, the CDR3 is TGTGCCAGTAGTGCGGGGGCCGAGCAGTTCTTC. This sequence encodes CASSAGAEQFF.

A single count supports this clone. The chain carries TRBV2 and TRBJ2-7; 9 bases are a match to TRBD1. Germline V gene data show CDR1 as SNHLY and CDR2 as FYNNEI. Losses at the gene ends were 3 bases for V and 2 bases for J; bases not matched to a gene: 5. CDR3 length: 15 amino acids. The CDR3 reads CASSDVGTGTYEQYF. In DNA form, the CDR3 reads TGTGCCAGCAGTGATGTAGGGACAGGGACCTACGAGCAGTACTTC.

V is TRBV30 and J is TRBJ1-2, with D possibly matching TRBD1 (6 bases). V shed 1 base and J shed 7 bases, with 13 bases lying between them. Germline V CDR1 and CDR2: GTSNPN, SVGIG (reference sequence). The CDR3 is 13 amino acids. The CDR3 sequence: CAWSDREPVGYTF. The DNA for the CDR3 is TGTGCCTGGAGTGACAGGGAACCAGTTGGCTACACCTTC.

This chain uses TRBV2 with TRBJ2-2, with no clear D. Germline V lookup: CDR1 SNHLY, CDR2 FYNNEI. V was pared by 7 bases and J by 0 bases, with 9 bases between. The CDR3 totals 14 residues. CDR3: CASKVGANTGELFF. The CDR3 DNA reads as TGTGCCAGCAAGGTGGGCGCGAACACCGGGGAGCTGTTTTTT.

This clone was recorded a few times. CDR3 region: CASSRGTGLDSPLHF. The CDR3, as DNA: TGTGCCAGCAGCCGGGGGACAGGGCTTGACTCACCCCTCCACTTT. The chain carries TRBV3-1 (or the pseudogene TRBV3-2) and TRBJ1-6; TRBD1 agrees at 9 bases. The germline gives CDR1 LGHDT, CDR2 YNNKEL (reference sequence). After removal of 4 bases from V and 10 bases from J, the junction contained 8 bases not matched to a gene. The CDR3 runs to 15 residues.

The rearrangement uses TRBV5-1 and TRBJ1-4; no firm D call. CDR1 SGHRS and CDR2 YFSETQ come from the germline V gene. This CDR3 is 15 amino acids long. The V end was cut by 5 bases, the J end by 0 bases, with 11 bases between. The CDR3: CASRPTFTTNEKLFF. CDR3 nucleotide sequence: TGCGCCAGCAGACCCACTTTTACAACTAATGAAAAACTGTTTTTT.

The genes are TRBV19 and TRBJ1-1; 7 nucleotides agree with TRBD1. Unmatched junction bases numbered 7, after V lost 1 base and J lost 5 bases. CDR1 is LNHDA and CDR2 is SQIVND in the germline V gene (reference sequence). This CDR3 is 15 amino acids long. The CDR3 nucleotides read TGTGCCAGTAGTATAGGGCAGGGGGGATGGACTGAAGCTTTCTTT. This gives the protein CASSIGQGGWTEAFF.